Presented here are 10 T cell receptor beta chains from one specimen sequenced in a study of shared clonotypes between healthy human individuals. Assay used: immunoSEQ multiplex PCR; TCRdb lists only in-frame clones, some missing. The sample holds 400,000 to 600,000 clones; about 96% are singletons and the top ten take about 0.059%. Source material: naive CD4+ T cells sorted from blood. Subset reported: CD45RA+ positively selected. The source is a woman aged 25-40 years in good health.

V gene TRBV28 combines with J gene TRBJ1-5; D possibly corresponds to TRBD1 (5 bases). In germline, CDR1 is MDHEN, CDR2 SYDVKM. Trimming took 8 bases from V and 3 from J, leaving 14 bases between them. This CDR3 has 14 residues. The CDR3 here is CASSRVFVNQPQHF. CDR3 DNA: TGTGCCAGCTCCAGGGTTTTTGTCAATCAGCCCCAGCATTTT.

V is TRBV18 and J is TRBJ1-5; D not certain. Trimming took off 1 base at V and 0 bases at J, with 19 bases between the two ends. From germline, CDR1 is KGHSH and CDR2 LQKENI. The CDR3 is made up of 19 amino acids. The CDR3 coding sequence is TGTGCCAGCTCACCACGGTTCGGGTCCCGAGACTATAGCAATCAGCCCCAGCATTTT. This gives the protein CASSPRFGSRDYSNQPQHF.

V and J are TRBV2 and TRBJ1-1; 7 nucleotides line up with TRBD1. CDR3 length equals 15 residues. The J segment lost 2 bases and the V segment lost 8 bases, leaving 11 bases of the junction unmatched. Germline V gene lookup returns CDR1 SNHLY and CDR2 FYNNEI. CDR3 coding DNA: TGTGCCAGCCGGCGGCAGGGGGTGACTAACACTGAAGCTTTCTTT. It specifies CASRRQGVTNTEAFF. The full variable domain, in which reference TRBV2 and TRBJ1-1 provide the parts outside the CDR3, is EPEVTQTPSHQVTQMGQEVILRCVPISNHLYFYWYRQILGQKVEFLVSFYNNEISEKSEIFDDQFSVERPDGSNFTLKIRSTKLEDSAMYFCASRRQGVTNTEAFFGQGTRLTVV.

V usage is TRBV10-3 and J usage is TRBJ2-1; D might be TRBD2 (6 bases). Trimming stripped 6 bases from V and 9 bases from J, with 21 bases between. Germline V gene sequence: CDR1 ENHRY, CDR2 SYGVKD. The CDR3 has 15 amino acids. CDR3 sequence: CAISPIETGAGEQFF. The CDR3 bases are TGTGCCATCAGCCCCATCGAAACGGGAGCGGGTGAGCAGTTCTTC.

This clone was seen only a few times. The rearrangement links TRBV18 to TRBJ1-3; D is uncertain. From germline, CDR1 is KGHSH and CDR2 LQKENI. The V end lost 6 bases, the J end lost 0 bases, and 9 bases lay between the germline ends. CDR3 length: 14 residues. The CDR3 is CASSPTTSGNTIYF. The CDR3 DNA is TGTGCCAGCTCGCCTACAACCTCTGGAAACACCATATATTTT.

J is TRBJ1-4 and V is TRBV7-9; D uncertain. There are 13 residues in the CDR3. Per germline, CDR1 SEHNR and CDR2 FQNEAQ (reference sequence). V was clipped by 8 bases and J by 5 bases, with 12 bases between them. For the CDR3, the DNA is TGTGCCAGCTTAGGGCAGGACAATGAAAAACTGTTTTTT. Its protein is CASLGQDNEKLFF.

The chain couples TRBV10-1 to TRBJ2-1; TRBD2 is a possible D gene (6 bases). The V end lost 4 bases, the J end lost 9 bases, and 13 bases lay between the germline ends. The CDR3 length is 13 residues. Germline values: CDR1 WNHNN, CDR2 SYGVQD (reference sequence). The CDR3 here is CASSGRRGGEQFF. In nucleotides, the CDR3 is TGCGCCAGCAGTGGTCGGCGGGGCGGTGAGCAGTTCTTC.

The rearrangement uses TRBV5-1 and TRBJ1-4; perhaps TRBD1 as D (5 bases). The CDR3 has 13 amino acids. Trimming left V 5 bases short and J 2 bases short, with 7 bases between. The germline CDR1 and CDR2 sequences are SGHRS and YFSETQ. The CDR3 DNA follows: TGCGCCAGCAGTCGGGGGACTAATGAAAAACTGTTTTTT. Protein: CASSRGTNEKLFF.

This chain uses TRBV7-9 with TRBJ2-7; D not certain. CDR3 length equals 14 residues. Between the trimmed V and J ends, which lost 5 bases and 7 bases, there was a span of 18 bases. Germline V CDR1 and CDR2: SEHNR, FQNEAQ (reference sequence). The CDR3 loop reads CASSAPGPLEEQYF. CDR3 bases: TGTGCCAGCAGCGCCCCAGGTCCCTTAGAGGAGCAGTACTTC.

J is TRBJ2-5 and V is TRBV28; 10 nucleotides align to TRBD1. The CDR3 sequence is 16 residues long. Germline CDR1 and CDR2: MDHEN and SYDVKM. Trimming at V came to 5 bases and at J to 11 bases, leaving 17 bases not matched to a gene. The CDR3 DNA reads as TGTGCCAGCAGTGCCCTACCGGGACAGGGGTTAGGGGAGCAGTACTTC. Protein sequence: CASSALPGQGLGEQYF.